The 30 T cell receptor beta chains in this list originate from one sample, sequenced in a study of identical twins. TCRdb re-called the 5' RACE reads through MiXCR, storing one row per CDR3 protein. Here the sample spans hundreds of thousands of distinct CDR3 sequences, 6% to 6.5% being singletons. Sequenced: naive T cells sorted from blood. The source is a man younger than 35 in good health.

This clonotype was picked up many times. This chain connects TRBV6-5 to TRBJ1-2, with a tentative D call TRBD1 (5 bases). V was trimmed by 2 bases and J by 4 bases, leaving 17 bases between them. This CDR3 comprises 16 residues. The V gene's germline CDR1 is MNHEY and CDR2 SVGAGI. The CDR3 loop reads CASSYRAQQAPYGYTF. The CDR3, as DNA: TGTGCCAGCAGTTACAGGGCCCAACAGGCTCCCTATGGCTACACCTTC.

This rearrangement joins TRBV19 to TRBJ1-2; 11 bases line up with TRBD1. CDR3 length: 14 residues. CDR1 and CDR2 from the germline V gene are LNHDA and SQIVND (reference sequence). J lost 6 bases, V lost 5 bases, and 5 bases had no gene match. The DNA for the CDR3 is TGTGCCAGTAGTGCCGGGACAGGGGGGCATGGCTACACCTTC. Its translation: CASSAGTGGHGYTF.

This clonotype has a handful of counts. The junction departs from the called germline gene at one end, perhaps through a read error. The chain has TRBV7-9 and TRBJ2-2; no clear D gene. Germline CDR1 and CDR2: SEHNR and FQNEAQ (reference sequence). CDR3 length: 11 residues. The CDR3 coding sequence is TGTGCCAGAAGCTTCGCCGGGGAGCTGTTTTTT. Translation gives CARSFAGELFF. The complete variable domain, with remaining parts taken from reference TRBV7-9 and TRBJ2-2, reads DTGVSQNPRHKITKRGQNVTFRCDPISEHNRLYWYRQTLGQGPEFLTYFQNEAQLEKSRLLSDRFSAERPKGSFSTLEIQRTEQGDSAMYLCARSFAGELFFGEGSRLTVL.

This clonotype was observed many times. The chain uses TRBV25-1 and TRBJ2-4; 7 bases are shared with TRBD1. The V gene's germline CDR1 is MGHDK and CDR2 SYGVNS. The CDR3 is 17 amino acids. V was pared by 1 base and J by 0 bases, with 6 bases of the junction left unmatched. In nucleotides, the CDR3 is TGTGCCAGCAGTGAATTCGACAGGGCCTTAGCCAAAAACATTCAGTACTTC. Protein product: CASSEFDRALAKNIQYF.

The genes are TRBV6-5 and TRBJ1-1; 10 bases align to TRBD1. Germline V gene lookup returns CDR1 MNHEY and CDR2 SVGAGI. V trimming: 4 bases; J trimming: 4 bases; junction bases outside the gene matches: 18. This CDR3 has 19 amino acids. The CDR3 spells CASSFSRDRGSQGGTEAFF. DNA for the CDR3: TGTGCCAGCAGTTTCTCCCGGGACAGGGGCTCTCAGGGAGGCACTGAAGCTTTCTTT.

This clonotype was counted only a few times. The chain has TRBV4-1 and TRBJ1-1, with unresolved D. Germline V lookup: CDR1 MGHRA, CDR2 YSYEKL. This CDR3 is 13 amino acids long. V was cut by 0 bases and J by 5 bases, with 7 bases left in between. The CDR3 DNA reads TGCGCCAGCAGCCAAGAGTGGATGACTGAAGCTTTCTTT. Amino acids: CASSQEWMTEAFF.

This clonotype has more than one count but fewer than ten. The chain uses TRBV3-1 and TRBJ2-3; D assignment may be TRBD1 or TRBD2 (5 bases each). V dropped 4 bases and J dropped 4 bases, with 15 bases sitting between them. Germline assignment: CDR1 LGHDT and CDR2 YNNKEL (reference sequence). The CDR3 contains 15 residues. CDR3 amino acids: CASSPRDAGPDTQYF. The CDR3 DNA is TGTGCCAGCAGCCCCCGGGACGCAGGGCCAGATACGCAGTATTTT.

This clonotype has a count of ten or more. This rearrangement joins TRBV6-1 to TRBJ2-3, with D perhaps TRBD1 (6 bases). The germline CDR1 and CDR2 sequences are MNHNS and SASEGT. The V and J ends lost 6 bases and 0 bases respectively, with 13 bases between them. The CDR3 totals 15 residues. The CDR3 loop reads CASRPGQFSTDTQYF. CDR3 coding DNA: TGTGCCAGCAGGCCCGGACAGTTTAGCACAGATACGCAGTATTTT.

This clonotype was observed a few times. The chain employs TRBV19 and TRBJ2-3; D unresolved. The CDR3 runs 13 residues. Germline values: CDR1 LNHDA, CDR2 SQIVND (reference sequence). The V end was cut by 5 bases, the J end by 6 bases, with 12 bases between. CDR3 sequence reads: CASSPFLGDTQYF. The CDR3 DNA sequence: TGTGCCAGTAGTCCATTCCTAGGGGATACGCAGTATTTT.

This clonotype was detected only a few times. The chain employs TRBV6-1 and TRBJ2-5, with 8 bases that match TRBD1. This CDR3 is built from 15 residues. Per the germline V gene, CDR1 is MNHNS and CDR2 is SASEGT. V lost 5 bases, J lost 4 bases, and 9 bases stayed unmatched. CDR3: CASSPGQGWIETQYF. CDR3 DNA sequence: TGTGCCAGCAGTCCCGGACAGGGTTGGATAGAGACCCAGTACTTC.

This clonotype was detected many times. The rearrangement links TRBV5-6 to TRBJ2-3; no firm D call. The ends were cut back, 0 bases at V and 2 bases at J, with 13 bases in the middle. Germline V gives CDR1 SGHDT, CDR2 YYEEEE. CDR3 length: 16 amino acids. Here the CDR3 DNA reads TGTGCCAGCAGCTTGGTGTCAGGCGCCTTCACAGATACGCAGTATTTT. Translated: CASSLVSGAFTDTQYF.

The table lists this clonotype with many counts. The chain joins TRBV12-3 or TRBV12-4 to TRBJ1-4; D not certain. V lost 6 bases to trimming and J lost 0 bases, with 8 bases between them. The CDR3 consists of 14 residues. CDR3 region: CASRNTATNEKLFF. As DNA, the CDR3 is TGTGCCAGCAGAAACACAGCAACTAATGAAAAACTGTTTTTT.

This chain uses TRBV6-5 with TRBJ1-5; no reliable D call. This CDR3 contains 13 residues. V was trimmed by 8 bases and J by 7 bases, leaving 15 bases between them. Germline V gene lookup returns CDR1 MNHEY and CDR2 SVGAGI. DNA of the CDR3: TGTGCCAGCCGCTACAGTACCAGCCAGCCCCAGCATTTT. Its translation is CASRYSTSQPQHF.

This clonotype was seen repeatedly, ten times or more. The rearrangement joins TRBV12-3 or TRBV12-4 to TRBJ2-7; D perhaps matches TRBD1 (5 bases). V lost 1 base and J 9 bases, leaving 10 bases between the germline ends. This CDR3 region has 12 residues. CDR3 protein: CASSLVRVRQYF. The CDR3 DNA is TGTGCCAGCAGTTTAGTCAGGGTGAGGCAGTACTTC.

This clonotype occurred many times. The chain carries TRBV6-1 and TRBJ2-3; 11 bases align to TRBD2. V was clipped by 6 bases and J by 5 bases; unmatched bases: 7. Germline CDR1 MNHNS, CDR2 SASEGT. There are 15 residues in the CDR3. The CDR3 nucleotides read TGTGCCAGCAGGAGTAGCGGGAGGGCCATAGATACGCAGTATTTT. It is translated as CASRSSGRAIDTQYF.

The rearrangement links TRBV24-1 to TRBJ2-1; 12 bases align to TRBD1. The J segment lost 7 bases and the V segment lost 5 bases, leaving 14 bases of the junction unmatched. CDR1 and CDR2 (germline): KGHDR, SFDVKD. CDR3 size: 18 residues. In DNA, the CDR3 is TGTGCCACCAGTGGCCTTCTGACCGGGACAGGGGGCGGGAATGAGCAGTTCTTC. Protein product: CATSGLLTGTGGGNEQFF.

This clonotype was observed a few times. CDR3 residues: CASSPGLIIYEQYV. CDR3 nucleotide sequence: TGTGCCAGCAGCCCAGGACTCATTATTTACGAGCAGTACGTC. V is TRBV5-5 and J is TRBJ2-7; a weak D match, TRBD2 (5 bases). The V gene lost 4 bases and the J gene lost 4 bases, with 15 bases spanning the gap. CDR1 and CDR2 from the germline V gene are SGHKS and YYEKEE (reference sequence). The CDR3 has 14 amino acids.

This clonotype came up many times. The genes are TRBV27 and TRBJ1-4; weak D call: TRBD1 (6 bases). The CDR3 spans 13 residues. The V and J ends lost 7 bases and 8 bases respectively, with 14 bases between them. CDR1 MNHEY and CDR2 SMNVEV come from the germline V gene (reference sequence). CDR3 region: CASTTGPREKLFF. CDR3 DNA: TGTGCCAGCACAACAGGGCCTCGCGAAAAACTGTTTTTT.

This CDR3 reads CACSSGFNYGYTF. The CDR3 DNA sequence: TGTGCCTGTTCGTCAGGGTTTAACTATGGCTACACCTTC. The chain couples TRBV30 to TRBJ1-2; D may be TRBD1 (5 bases). The CDR3 covers 13 residues. Trimming took off 6 bases at V and 1 base at J, with 12 bases between the two ends. Germline assignment: CDR1 GTSNPN and CDR2 SVGIG (reference sequence). Variable domain in full (rest from reference TRBV30 and TRBJ1-2): SQTIHQWPATLVQPVGSPLSLECTVEGTSNPNLYWYRQAAGRGLQLLFYSVGIGQISSEVPQNLSASRPQDRQFILSSKKLLLSDSGFYLCACSSGFNYGYTFGSGTRLTVV.

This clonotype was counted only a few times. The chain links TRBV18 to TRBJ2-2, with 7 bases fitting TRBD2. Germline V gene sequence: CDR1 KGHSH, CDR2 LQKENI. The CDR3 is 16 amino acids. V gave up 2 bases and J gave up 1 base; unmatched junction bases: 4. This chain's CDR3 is CASSPVSGLNTGELFF. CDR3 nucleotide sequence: TGTGCCAGCTCACCAGTTAGCGGGTTGAACACCGGGGAGCTGTTTTTT.

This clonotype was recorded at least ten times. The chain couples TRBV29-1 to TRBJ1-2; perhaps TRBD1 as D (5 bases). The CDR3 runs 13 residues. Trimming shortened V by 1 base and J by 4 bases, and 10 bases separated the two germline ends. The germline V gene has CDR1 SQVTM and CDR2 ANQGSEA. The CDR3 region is CSVEGGPVYGYTF. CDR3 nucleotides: TGCAGCGTTGAAGGGGGCCCGGTCTATGGCTACACCTTC. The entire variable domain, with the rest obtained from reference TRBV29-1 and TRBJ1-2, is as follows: SAVISQKPSRDICQRGTSLTIQCQVDSQVTMMFWYRQQPGQSLTLIATANQGSEATYESGFVIDKFPISRPNLTFSTLTVSNMSPEDSSIYLCSVEGGPVYGYTFGSGTRLTVV.

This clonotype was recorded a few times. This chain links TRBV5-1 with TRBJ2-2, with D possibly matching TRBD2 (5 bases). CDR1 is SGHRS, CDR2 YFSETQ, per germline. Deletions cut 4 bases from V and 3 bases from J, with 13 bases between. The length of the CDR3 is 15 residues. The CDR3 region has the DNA TGCGCCAGCAGCGGTACCGGGATCGACACCGGGGAGCTGTTTTTT. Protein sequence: CASSGTGIDTGELFF.

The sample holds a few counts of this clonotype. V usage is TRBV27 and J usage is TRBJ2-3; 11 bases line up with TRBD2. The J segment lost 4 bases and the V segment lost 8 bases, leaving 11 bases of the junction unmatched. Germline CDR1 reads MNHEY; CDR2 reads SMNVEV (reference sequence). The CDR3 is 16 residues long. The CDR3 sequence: CASSGLAGGPPDTQYF. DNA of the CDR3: TGTGCCAGCTCCGGTTTAGCGGGAGGGCCCCCAGATACGCAGTATTTT.

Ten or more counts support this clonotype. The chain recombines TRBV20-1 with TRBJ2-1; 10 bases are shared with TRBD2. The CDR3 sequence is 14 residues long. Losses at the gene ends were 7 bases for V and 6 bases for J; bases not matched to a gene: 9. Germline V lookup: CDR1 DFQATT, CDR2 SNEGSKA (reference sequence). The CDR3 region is CSGVRLAGANEQFF. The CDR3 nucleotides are TGCAGTGGGGTAAGGCTAGCGGGAGCCAATGAGCAGTTCTTC.

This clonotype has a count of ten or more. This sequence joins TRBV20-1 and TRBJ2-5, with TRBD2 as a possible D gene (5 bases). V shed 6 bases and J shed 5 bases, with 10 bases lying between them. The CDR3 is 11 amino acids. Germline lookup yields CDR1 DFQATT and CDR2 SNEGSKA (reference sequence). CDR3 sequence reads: CSAGVVETQYF. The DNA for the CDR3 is TGCAGTGCGGGAGTGGTGGAGACCCAGTACTTC.

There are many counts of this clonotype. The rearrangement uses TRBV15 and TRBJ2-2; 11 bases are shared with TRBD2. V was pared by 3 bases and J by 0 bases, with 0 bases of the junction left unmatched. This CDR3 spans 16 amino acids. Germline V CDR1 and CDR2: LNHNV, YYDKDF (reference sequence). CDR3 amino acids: CATSRTSGTNTGELFF. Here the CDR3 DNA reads TGTGCCACCAGCAGGACTAGCGGGACGAACACCGGGGAGCTGTTTTTT.

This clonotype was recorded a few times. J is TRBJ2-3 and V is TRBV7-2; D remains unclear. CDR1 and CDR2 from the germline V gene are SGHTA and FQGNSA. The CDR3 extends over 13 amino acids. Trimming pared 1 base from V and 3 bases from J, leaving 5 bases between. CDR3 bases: TGTGCCAGCAGCTTAGGCAAAACAGATACGCAGTATTTT. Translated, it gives CASSLGKTDTQYF.

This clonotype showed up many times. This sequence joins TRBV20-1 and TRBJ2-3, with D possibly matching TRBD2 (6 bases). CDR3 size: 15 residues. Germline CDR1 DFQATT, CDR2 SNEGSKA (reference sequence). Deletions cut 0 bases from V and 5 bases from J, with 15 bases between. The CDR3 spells CSARDMGGRGDTQYF. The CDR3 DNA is TGCAGTGCTAGAGACATGGGGGGACGGGGAGATACGCAGTATTTT.

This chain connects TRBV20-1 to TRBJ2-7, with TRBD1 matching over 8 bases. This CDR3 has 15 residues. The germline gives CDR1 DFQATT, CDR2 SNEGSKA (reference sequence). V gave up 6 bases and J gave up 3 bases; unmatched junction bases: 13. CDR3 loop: CSAFRNGQGNYEQYF. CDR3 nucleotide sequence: TGCAGTGCATTCAGAAATGGACAGGGAAACTACGAGCAGTACTTC.

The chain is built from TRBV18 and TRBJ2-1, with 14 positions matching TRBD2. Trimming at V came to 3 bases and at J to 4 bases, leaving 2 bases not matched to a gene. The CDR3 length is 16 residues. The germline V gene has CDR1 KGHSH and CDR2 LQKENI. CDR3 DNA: TGTGCCAGCTCACCGACTAGCGGGGGGGGATACAATGAGCAGTTCTTC. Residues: CASSPTSGGGYNEQFF.